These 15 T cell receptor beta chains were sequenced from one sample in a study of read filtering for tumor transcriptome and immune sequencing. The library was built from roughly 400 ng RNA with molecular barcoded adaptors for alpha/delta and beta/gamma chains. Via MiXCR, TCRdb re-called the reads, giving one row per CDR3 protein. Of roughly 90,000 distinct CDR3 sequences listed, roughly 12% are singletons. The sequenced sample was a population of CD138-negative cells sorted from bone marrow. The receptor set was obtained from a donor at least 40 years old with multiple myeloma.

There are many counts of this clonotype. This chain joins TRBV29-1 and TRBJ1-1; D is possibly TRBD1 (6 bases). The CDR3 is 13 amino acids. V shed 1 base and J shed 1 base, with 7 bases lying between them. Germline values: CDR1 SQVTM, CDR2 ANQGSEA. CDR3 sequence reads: CSVEAGQNTEAFF. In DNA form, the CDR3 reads TGCAGCGTTGAAGCGGGACAGAACACTGAAGCTTTCTTT.

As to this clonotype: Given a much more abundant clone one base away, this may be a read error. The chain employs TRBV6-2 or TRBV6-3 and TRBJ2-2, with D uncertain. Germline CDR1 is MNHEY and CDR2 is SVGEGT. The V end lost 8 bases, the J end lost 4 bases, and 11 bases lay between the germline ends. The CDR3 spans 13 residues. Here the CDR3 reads CASGSDGTGELFF. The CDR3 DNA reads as TGTGCCAGCGGTTCGGACGGCACCGGGGAGCTGTTTTTT.

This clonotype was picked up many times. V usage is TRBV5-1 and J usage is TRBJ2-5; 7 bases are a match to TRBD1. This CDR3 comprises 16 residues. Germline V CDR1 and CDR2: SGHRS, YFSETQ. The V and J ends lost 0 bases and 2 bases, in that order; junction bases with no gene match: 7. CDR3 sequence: CASSLGGGQYQETQYF. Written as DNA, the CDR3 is TGCGCCAGCAGCTTGGGTGGGGGACAGTATCAAGAGACCCAGTACTTC.

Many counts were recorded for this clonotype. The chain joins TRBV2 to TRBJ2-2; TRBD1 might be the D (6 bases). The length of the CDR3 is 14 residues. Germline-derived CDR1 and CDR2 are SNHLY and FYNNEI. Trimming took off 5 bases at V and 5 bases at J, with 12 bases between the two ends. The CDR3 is CASSTGQLTGELFF. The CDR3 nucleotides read TGTGCCAGCAGTACCGGACAGCTGACCGGGGAGCTGTTTTTT.

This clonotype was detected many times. The CDR3 is CASRPPGRETQYF. CDR3 DNA: TGTGCCAGCAGACCCCCGGGAAGAGAGACCCAGTACTTC. The chain has TRBV11-3 and TRBJ2-5; tentative D call: TRBD2 (5 bases). This CDR3 contains 13 residues. V was cut by 6 bases and J by 4 bases, with 12 bases left in between. The V gene's germline CDR1 is SGHNT and CDR2 YENEEA.

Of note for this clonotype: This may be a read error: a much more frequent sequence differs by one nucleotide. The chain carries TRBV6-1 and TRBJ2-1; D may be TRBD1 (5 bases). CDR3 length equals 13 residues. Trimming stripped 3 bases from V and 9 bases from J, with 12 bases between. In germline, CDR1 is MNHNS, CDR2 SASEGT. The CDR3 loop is CASSEHRLSEQFF. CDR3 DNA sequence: TGTGCCAGCAGTGAGCACAGGTTGAGTGAGCAGTTCTTC.

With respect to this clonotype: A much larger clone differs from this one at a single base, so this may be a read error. The CDR3 nucleotides read TGTGCTAGTGGGCTCGACAGAACGGGAGACACCATATATTTT. As protein: CASGLDRTGDTIYF. The chain links TRBV12-5 to TRBJ1-3; a possible D gene is TRBD1 (5 bases). V was cut by 6 bases and J by 8 bases, with 17 bases left in between. Germline CDR1 is LGHNT and CDR2 is FRNRAP. This CDR3 has 14 amino acids.

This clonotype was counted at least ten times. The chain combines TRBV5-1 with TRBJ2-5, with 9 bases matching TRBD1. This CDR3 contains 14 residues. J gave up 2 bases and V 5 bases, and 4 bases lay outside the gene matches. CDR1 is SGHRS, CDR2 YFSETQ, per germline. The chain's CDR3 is CASRHGTGQETQYF. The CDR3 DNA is TGCGCCAGCAGACATGGGACAGGGCAAGAGACCCAGTACTTC.

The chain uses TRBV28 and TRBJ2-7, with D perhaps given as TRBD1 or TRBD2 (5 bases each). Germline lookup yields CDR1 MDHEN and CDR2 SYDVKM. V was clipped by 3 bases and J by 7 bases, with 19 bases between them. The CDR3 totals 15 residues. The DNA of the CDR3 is TGTGCCAGCAGTTTGGTTAGGGGACCTACAAGGGAGCAGTACTTC. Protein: CASSLVRGPTREQYF.

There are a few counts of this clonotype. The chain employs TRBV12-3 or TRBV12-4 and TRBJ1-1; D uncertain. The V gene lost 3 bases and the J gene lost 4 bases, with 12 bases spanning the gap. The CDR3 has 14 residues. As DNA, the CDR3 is TGTGCCAGCAGTTTGTTAGGGTCCACCACTGAAGCTTTCTTT. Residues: CASSLLGSTTEAFF.

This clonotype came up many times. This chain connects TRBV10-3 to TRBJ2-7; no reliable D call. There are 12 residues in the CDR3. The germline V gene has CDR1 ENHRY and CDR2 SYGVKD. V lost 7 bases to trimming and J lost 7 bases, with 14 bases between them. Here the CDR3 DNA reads TGTGCCATCACACGGCCGTCCGGGGAGCAGTACTTC. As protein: CAITRPSGEQYF.

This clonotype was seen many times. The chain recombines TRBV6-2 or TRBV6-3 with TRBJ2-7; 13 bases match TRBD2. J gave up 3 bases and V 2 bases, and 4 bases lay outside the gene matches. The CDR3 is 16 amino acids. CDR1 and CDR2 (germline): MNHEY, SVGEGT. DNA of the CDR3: TGTGCCAGCAGTTACCCGGGACTAGCGGGATACTACGAGCAGTACTTC. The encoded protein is CASSYPGLAGYYEQYF.

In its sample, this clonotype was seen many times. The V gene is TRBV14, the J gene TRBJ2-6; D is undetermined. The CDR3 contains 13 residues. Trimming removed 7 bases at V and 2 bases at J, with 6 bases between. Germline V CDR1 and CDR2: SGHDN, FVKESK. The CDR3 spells CASTLAGANVLTF. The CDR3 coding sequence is TGTGCCAGCACCCTCGCTGGGGCCAACGTCCTGACTTTC. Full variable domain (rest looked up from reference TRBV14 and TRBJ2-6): EAGVTQFPSHSVIEKGQTVTLRCDPISGHDNLYWYRRVMGKEIKFLLHFVKESKQDESGMPNNRFLAERTGGTYSTLKVQPAELEDSGVYFCASTLAGANVLTFGAGSRLTVL.

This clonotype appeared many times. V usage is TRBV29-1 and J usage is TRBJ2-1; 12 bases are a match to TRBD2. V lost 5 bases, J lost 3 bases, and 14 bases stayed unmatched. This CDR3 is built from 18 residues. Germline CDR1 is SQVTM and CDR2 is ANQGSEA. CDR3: CSVLGSSGRALIYNEQFF. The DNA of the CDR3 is TGCAGCGTTCTAGGGTCTAGCGGGAGGGCTCTAATCTACAATGAGCAGTTCTTC.

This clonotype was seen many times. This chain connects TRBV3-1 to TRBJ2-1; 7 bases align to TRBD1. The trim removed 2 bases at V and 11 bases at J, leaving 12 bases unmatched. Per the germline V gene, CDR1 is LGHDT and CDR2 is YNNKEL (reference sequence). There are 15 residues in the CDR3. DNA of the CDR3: TGTGCCAGCAGCCAATGGGACAGAGAAAAGGCGAAGCAGTTCTTC. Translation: CASSQWDREKAKQFF.